The rows below give T cell receptor beta chains drawn from one sample of a study of vaccination and CD4 T cells after COVID-19. The antigens these receptors bind are not known. TCRdb fed the PCR reads into MiXCR, producing one record per CDR3 protein. The top ten clones hold 4.1% of a sample with fewer than 30,000 distinct CDR3 sequences, about 40% of them seen once. The sequenced sample was CD4+ T cells from blood, cultured in vitro, obtained about 7 months after SARS-CoV-2 vaccination. Receptors originate from a human donor who had recovered from COVID-19. The conserved cysteine and the conserved F or W are not part of the CDR3 here. Clone size is given for some rows only: seen once, a few or many times, or a class if the clone is expanded.

j_call	v_call	clone_size	cdr3_aa
TRBJ2-1	TRBV24-1	.	ATSDSRGGRWNEQF
TRBJ2-5	TRBV6-5	.	ASSYRLAGRETQY
TRBJ2-7	TRBV15	.	ATSSGTGPYEQY
TRBJ2-1	TRBV27	few	ASSQSSGRSFEQF
TRBJ2-6	TRBV20-1	few	SASLGASGANVLT
TRBJ2-7	TRBV2	.	ASEAGYEQY
TRBJ1-2	TRBV7-2	few	ASSLEGWGDGYT
TRBJ1-2	TRBV14	.	ASSQLGTGGSYGYT
TRBJ2-5	TRBV6-1	.	ASSQQPGGAQY
TRBJ1-2	TRBV5-1	.	ASSLDLQGTDGYT
TRBJ2-5	TRBV11-3	.	ASSLYSTETQY
TRBJ1-2	TRBV20-1	few	SARDHNRDNTNYGYT
TRBJ2-1	TRBV27	.	ASLTPGQPPSYNEQF
TRBJ2-7	TRBV21-1	.	ASSRSGMTYEQY
TRBJ1-5	TRBV7-2	few	ASSPHRDQPQH
TRBJ1-2	TRBV5-1	few	ASSRTLDGYT
TRBJ2-7	TRBV6-5	.	ASSFRMTSGSLSSYEQY
TRBJ2-5	TRBV4-1	.	ASSQDSFSAGGAETQY
TRBJ2-5	TRBV7-8	few	ASSTGQGGETQY
TRBJ1-6	TRBV20-1	few	SARDTLDSPLH
TRBJ2-5	TRBV7-2	.	ASSWTSGFSETQY
TRBJ2-2	TRBV7-3	.	ASSYGDTGELF